This entry lists 21 T cell receptor beta chains sequenced from one sample in a study of blood T cell repertoires in COVID-19. This table comes from immunoSEQ multiplex PCR, and its TCRdb copy is limited to in-frame clones, with some not included. This sample has just over 250,000 clones, with less than 90% found just once. Sequenced sample: peripheral blood. The receptor source for this set is a man in his 60s who had recovered from COVID-19.

The chain is built from TRBV5-6 and TRBJ1-2; D perhaps matches TRBD1 (5 bases). Trimming shortened V by 0 bases and J by 6 bases, and 12 bases separated the two germline ends. The CDR3 sequence is 14 residues long. The V gene's germline CDR1 is SGHDT and CDR2 YYEEEE. The CDR3 DNA follows: TGTGCCAGCAGCTTGGCTTCAGGGTCCCATGGCTACACCTTC. Protein: CASSLASGSHGYTF.

The chain carries TRBV7-3 and TRBJ1-2; 8 nucleotides match TRBD1. The V and J ends lost 6 bases and 8 bases, in that order; junction bases with no gene match: 11. The CDR3 loop spans 14 amino acids. Germline V gene lookup returns CDR1 SGHTA and CDR2 FQGTGA. The CDR3 DNA reads as TGTGCCAGCAGTCAAGTCCAGGGGGCCGGGGGCTACACCTTC. This codes for CASSQVQGAGGYTF.

The V call is TRBV10-3, the J call TRBJ2-4; TRBD2 is a possible D gene (5 bases). The CDR3 has 17 residues. The germline V gene encodes CDR1 ENHRY and CDR2 SYGVKD. Trimming cost V 8 bases and J 1 base, with 21 bases left between them. The CDR3 DNA reads TGTGCCATCGTTAAGTGGAGGTGTTTGGGGGCCAAAAACATTCAGTACTTC. It yields the protein CAIVKWRCLGAKNIQYF.

For this clone: One end of the junction varies from germline; a read error may be responsible. V usage is TRBV7-9 and J usage is TRBJ2-7; D may be TRBD2 (6 bases). Germline V gene data show CDR1 as SEHNR and CDR2 as FQNEAQ (reference sequence). The CDR3 length is 15 residues. CDR3 loop: CASSLTGAQGSLVGF. The CDR3 DNA reads as TGTGCCAGCAGCTTAACGGGAGCCCAAGGGTCCCTTGTGGGCTTC.

The gene calls are TRBV3-1 (or the pseudogene TRBV3-2) and TRBJ1-1, with D possibly matching TRBD1 (6 bases). V dropped 6 bases and J dropped 7 bases, with 18 bases sitting between them. CDR3 length equals 14 residues. Germline-derived CDR1 and CDR2 are LGHDT and YNNKEL (reference sequence). The CDR3 region is CASSPTRKQGEAFF. CDR3 nucleotide sequence: TGTGCCAGCAGTCCGACCAGAAAACAGGGTGAAGCTTTCTTT.

This clone appeared once. The rearrangement joins TRBV11-2 to TRBJ2-1, with 9 bases fitting TRBD2. J lost 9 bases, V lost 7 bases, and 16 bases had no gene match. CDR1 and CDR2 (germline): SGHAT, FQNNGV. This CDR3 spans 16 amino acids. CDR3 nucleotides: TGTGCCAGCACCCTAACTCGCGGGGGGGCCGGGGGTGAGCAGTTCTTC. Its protein is CASTLTRGGAGGEQFF.

The V gene is TRBV5-1, the J gene TRBJ2-2; 7 bases are shared with TRBD1. The V gene end was trimmed by 2 bases and the J gene end by 8 bases; junction bases not matched to a gene: 9. The CDR3 is made up of 15 amino acids. CDR1 SGHRS and CDR2 YFSETQ come from the germline V gene. CDR3: CASSFRTGESGELFF. DNA for the CDR3: TGCGCCAGCAGCTTTAGGACAGGAGAATCAGGGGAGCTGTTTTTT.

V usage is TRBV6-4 and J usage is TRBJ2-1; D call uncertain. With 5 bases removed from V and 0 bases from J, the gap between germline ends came to 8 bases. Germline CDR1 reads MRHNA; CDR2 reads SNTAGT. CDR3 length equals 14 residues. CDR3: CASSTGSSYNEQFF. CDR3 bases: TGTGCCAGCAGTACCGGGTCCTCCTACAATGAGCAGTTCTTC.

V gene TRBV3-1 (or the pseudogene TRBV3-2) combines with J gene TRBJ1-1; unclear D gene. The CDR3 loop spans 14 amino acids. The germline CDR1 and CDR2 sequences are LGHDT and YNNKEL (reference sequence). V shed 1 base and J shed 1 base, with 7 bases lying between them. In DNA form, the CDR3 reads TGTGCCAGCAGCCAAGGGCTCAGGAACACTGAAGCTTTCTTT. Translated, it gives CASSQGLRNTEAFF.

The J gene is TRBJ2-7, the V gene TRBV3-1 (or the pseudogene TRBV3-2); D is unclear. The CDR3 length is 14 residues. Germline values: CDR1 LGHDT, CDR2 YNNKEL (reference sequence). V lost 3 bases and J 2 bases, leaving 11 bases between the germline ends. The CDR3 region has the DNA TGTGCCAGCAGCCATCTATGGGCTCCCTACGAGCAGTACTTC. Amino acids: CASSHLWAPYEQYF.

The chain is built from TRBV3-1 (or the pseudogene TRBV3-2) and TRBJ1-1; D is ambiguous. The germline V and J ends were trimmed by 1 base and 4 bases, with 7 bases remaining between them. Germline V lookup: CDR1 LGHDT, CDR2 YNNKEL (reference sequence). The CDR3 covers 13 residues. The CDR3 sequence: CASSQGGATEAFF. CDR3 in DNA: TGTGCCAGCAGCCAAGGGGGAGCCACTGAAGCTTTCTTT.

CDR3 sequence: CATSRSGLAGDEQYF. The CDR3 nucleotides are TGTGCCACCAGCAGATCGGGACTAGCGGGGGACGAGCAGTACTTC. The chain is built from TRBV15 and TRBJ2-7; 14 bases align to TRBD2. The germline CDR1 and CDR2 sequences are LNHNV and YYDKDF (reference sequence). V lost 2 bases and J lost 5; bases outside the gene matches: 2. The CDR3 extends over 15 amino acids.

In DNA, the CDR3 is TGTGCCAGCAGTGAAGGGACAGGGGGCAAATACGAGCAGTACTTC. This sequence encodes CASSEGTGGKYEQYF. This sequence joins TRBV6-4 and TRBJ2-7, with 12 nucleotides matching TRBD1. This CDR3 is 15 amino acids long. J was trimmed by 4 bases and V by 3 bases; bases with no gene match: 4. Germline assignment: CDR1 MRHNA and CDR2 SNTAGT.

The V and J genes are TRBV14 and TRBJ2-2, with 10 positions matching TRBD2. This CDR3 comprises 16 residues. V gave up 8 bases and J gave up 4 bases; unmatched junction bases: 10. Germline values: CDR1 SGHDN, CDR2 FVKESK. CDR3 amino acids: CASRASGGLGTGELFF. The CDR3 DNA reads as TGTGCCAGCCGGGCTAGCGGGGGCCTCGGCACCGGGGAGCTGTTTTTT.

Here the CDR3 DNA reads TGTGCCAGCAGCTTAGGTCAGAACACAGATACGCAGTATTTT. Its translation is CASSLGQNTDTQYF. The rearrangement joins TRBV7-2 to TRBJ2-3; D is uncertain. Trimming shortened V by 1 base and J by 2 bases, and 7 bases separated the two germline ends. This CDR3 has 14 residues. CDR1 is SGHTA, CDR2 FQGNSA, per germline.

The chain links TRBV6-5 to TRBJ2-3; D might be TRBD2 (6 bases). Germline V lookup: CDR1 MNHEY, CDR2 SVGAGI. The CDR3 is 15 residues long. Trimming took off 6 bases at V and 1 base at J, with 14 bases between the two ends. CDR3 protein: CASRPNSGRTDTQYF. The CDR3 nucleotides are TGTGCCAGCAGACCCAATAGCGGCCGCACAGATACGCAGTATTTT.

The rearrangement uses TRBV5-6 and TRBJ1-2; D possibly corresponds to TRBD1 (6 bases). CDR1 and CDR2 from the germline V gene are SGHDT and YYEEEE. CDR3 length: 15 amino acids. Deletions cut 4 bases from V and 8 bases from J, with 21 bases between. The CDR3 is CASSPEQGFLGGYTF. The CDR3 DNA reads as TGTGCCAGCAGCCCGGAACAGGGTTTTTTGGGCGGCTACACCTTC.

The chain joins TRBV12-3 or TRBV12-4 to TRBJ1-4, with D unresolved. The CDR3 sequence is 13 residues long. V lost 6 bases to trimming and J lost 11 bases, with 16 bases between them. This chain's CDR3 is CASREEMTGKLFF. CDR3 DNA: TGTGCCAGCAGAGAGGAAATGACGGGGAAACTGTTTTTT.

V usage is TRBV7-3 and J usage is TRBJ2-7; D is ambiguous. The germline V gene has CDR1 SGHTA and CDR2 FQGTGA. Trimming left V 5 bases short and J 2 bases short, with 13 bases between. This CDR3 has 14 amino acids. The CDR3 sequence: CASSPGGLPYEQYF. As DNA, the CDR3 is TGTGCCAGCAGCCCCGGCGGATTACCCTACGAGCAGTACTTC. Together with reference TRBV7-3 and TRBJ2-7, the CDR3 gives the full variable domain: GAGVSQTPSNKVTEKGKYVELRCDPISGHTALYWYRQSLGQGPEFLIYFQGTGAADDSGLPNDRFFAVRPEGSVSTLKIQRTERGDSAVYLCASSPGGLPYEQYFGPGTRLTVT.

The chain uses TRBV7-2 and TRBJ1-2; a possible D gene is TRBD1 (6 bases). The CDR3 totals 14 residues. V was pared by 5 bases and J by 4 bases, with 14 bases between. Germline V gene lookup returns CDR1 SGHTA and CDR2 FQGNSA. This CDR3 is CASSLTGTLYGYTF. As DNA, the CDR3 is TGTGCCAGCAGCCTAACAGGGACCCTCTATGGCTACACCTTC.

The chain links TRBV5-1 to TRBJ2-1; 7 positions match TRBD2. Per the germline V gene, CDR1 is SGHRS and CDR2 is YFSETQ. Trimming at V came to 0 bases and at J to 8 bases, leaving 5 bases not matched to a gene. The CDR3 runs to 14 residues. CDR3 amino acids: CASSLAWGRDEQFF. The CDR3 DNA reads as TGCGCCAGCAGCTTGGCCTGGGGGAGGGATGAGCAGTTCTTC.